Each of the 14 T cell receptor beta chains below was sequenced from the same sample in a study of T-cell memory formation after mild COVID-19. MiXCR, applied by TCRdb to the 5' RACE reads, yields one record per CDR3 protein. The data hold approximately 250,000 distinct CDR3 sequences, with about 16% observed a single time. The sample was PBMCs or a T cell subset sorted from them (not recorded which). Receptor source: an adult woman who had mild COVID-19 (a few samples of this study predate the infection). Cell type and time point are not known.

The chain combines TRBV6-5 with TRBJ2-7; D is undetermined. V shed 10 bases and J shed 3 bases, with 10 bases lying between them. Germline V gives CDR1 MNHEY, CDR2 SVGAGI. This CDR3 has 11 amino acids. The CDR3 loop is CATGRLYEQYF. The DNA of the CDR3 is TGTGCCACCGGACGTCTCTACGAGCAGTACTTC.

The J gene is TRBJ2-5, the V gene TRBV12-3 or TRBV12-4; the D gene is possibly TRBD2 (5 bases). This CDR3 contains 14 residues. The V and J ends lost 5 bases and 4 bases respectively, with 14 bases between them. CDR3 coding DNA: TGTGCCAGCAGTCCTACTAGGACGTCAGAGACCCAGTACTTC. Protein: CASSPTRTSETQYF.

This clonotype was seen repeatedly, ten times or more. The rearrangement links TRBV7-2 to TRBJ2-3; D call uncertain. The CDR3 extends over 14 amino acids. Germline V lookup: CDR1 SGHTA, CDR2 FQGNSA. V was pared by 2 bases and J by 0 bases, with 6 bases between. CDR3 nucleotides: TGTGCCAGCAGCTTACAGGCCAGCACAGATACGCAGTATTTT. Translating gives CASSLQASTDTQYF. The whole variable domain, filled in from reference TRBV7-2 and TRBJ2-3, reads GAGVSQSPSNKVTEKGKDVELRCDPISGHTALYWYRQSLGQGLEFLIYFQGNSAPDKSGLPSDRFSAERTGGSVSTLTIQRTQQEDSAVYLCASSLQASTDTQYFGPGTRLTVL.

This clonotype was seen a few times. The chain uses TRBV4-1 and TRBJ2-7; TRBD1 agrees at 8 bases. The germline V gene has CDR1 MGHRA and CDR2 YSYEKL. The CDR3 totals 16 residues. J lost 4 bases, V lost 2 bases, and 10 bases had no gene match. The CDR3 here is CASSQYERTGIYEQYF. The CDR3, as DNA: TGCGCCAGCAGCCAATATGAGAGGACAGGGATTTACGAGCAGTACTTC.

This clonotype was seen more than once but under ten times. CDR3 bases: TGTGCCAGCAGTTACTCGGGCCCTAGTACGCAGTATTTT. Its protein is CASSYSGPSTQYF. The gene calls are TRBV6-2 or TRBV6-3 and TRBJ2-3; D is ambiguous. Germline V gene lookup returns CDR1 MNHEY and CDR2 SVGEGT. V dropped 0 bases and J dropped 8 bases, with 9 bases sitting between them. The CDR3 loop spans 13 amino acids.

This clonotype has just a few counts. This chain uses TRBV6-4 with TRBJ2-1; possible D gene TRBD1, 5 bases. Germline V gives CDR1 MRHNA, CDR2 SNTAGT. The CDR3 sequence is 12 residues long. Trimming shortened V by 6 bases and J by 9 bases, and 12 bases separated the two germline ends. The CDR3, as DNA: TGTGCCAGCAGGGACACCCTCGGTGAGCAGTTCTTC. This codes for CASRDTLGEQFF.

This clonotype was detected many times. The V gene is TRBV20-1, the J gene TRBJ2-2, with D hard to call. V was cut by 5 bases and J by 0 bases, with 10 bases left in between. The CDR3 is made up of 14 amino acids. Germline V gene lookup returns CDR1 DFQATT and CDR2 SNEGSKA (reference sequence). CDR3 loop: CSASKAPNTGELFF. CDR3 nucleotide sequence: TGCAGTGCTTCCAAGGCCCCGAACACCGGGGAGCTGTTTTTT.

The rearrangement links TRBV6-1 to TRBJ1-2; perhaps TRBD1 as D (6 bases). Per the germline V gene, CDR1 is MNHNS and CDR2 is SASEGT. The CDR3 sequence is 15 residues long. Trimming cost V 6 bases and J 0 bases, with 14 bases left between them. CDR3 loop: CASSNSGAANYGYTF. CDR3 sequence (DNA): TGTGCCAGCAGCAATTCAGGGGCTGCTAACTATGGCTACACCTTC.

In this sample, this clonotype turned up a few times. The chain joins TRBV12-3 or TRBV12-4 to TRBJ2-1, with D tentatively TRBD2 (6 bases). V lost 5 bases, J lost 4 bases, and 15 bases lay in between. The CDR3 loop spans 15 amino acids. The DNA of the CDR3 is TGTGCCAGCAGTCCCGGGGCGGGGCCGTACAATGAGCAGTTCTTC. It translates to CASSPGAGPYNEQFF.

The chain links TRBV6-5 to TRBJ2-1, with 11 positions matching TRBD2. The V gene's germline CDR1 is MNHEY and CDR2 SVGAGI. J lost 4 bases, V lost 7 bases, and 3 bases had no gene match. The CDR3 contains 14 residues. CDR3 in DNA: TGTGCCAGCATGGGGACTAGCGGTTACAATGAGCAGTTCTTC. It is translated as CASMGTSGYNEQFF.

This chain joins TRBV24-1 and TRBJ2-7; 9 bases are a match to TRBD1. Unmatched junction bases numbered 6, after V lost 4 bases and J lost 0 bases. The CDR3 runs 16 residues. Looked up from germline, CDR1 is KGHDR and CDR2 is SFDVKD. CDR3 DNA sequence: TGTGCCACCAGTGAGTTCGGGACAGGGAGCTCCTACGAGCAGTACTTC. This translates into CATSEFGTGSSYEQYF.

This clonotype has only a few counts. This sequence joins TRBV7-9 and TRBJ2-1; 9 bases fit TRBD1. V shed 2 bases, J shed 7 bases, and the junction held 6 bases outside the gene matches. This CDR3 contains 15 residues. Germline lookup yields CDR1 SEHNR and CDR2 FQNEAQ (reference sequence). The CDR3 DNA reads as TGTGCCAGCAGCTTACTGCGGACAGGGGTAAATGAGCAGTTCTTC. Its translation is CASSLLRTGVNEQFF.

The CDR3: CASSANTAGAGELFF. In DNA, the CDR3 is TGCGCCAGCAGCGCCAACACCGCGGGGGCCGGGGAGCTGTTTTTT. The chain is built from TRBV5-1 and TRBJ2-2; TRBD2 matches at 7 bases. With V trimmed by 4 bases and J by 6 bases, 9 bases remained unmatched. The CDR3 runs 15 residues. Per the germline V gene, CDR1 is SGHRS and CDR2 is YFSETQ.

At least ten counts were recorded for this clonotype. The chain couples TRBV15 to TRBJ1-1; no clear D. V was cut by 3 bases and J by 1 base, with 15 bases left in between. Germline loops: CDR1 LNHNV, CDR2 YYDKDF (reference sequence). The CDR3 is made up of 16 amino acids. As DNA, the CDR3 is TGTGCCACCAGCAGGGGCCGGAGGTTGGCGAACACTGAAGCTTTCTTT. Its protein is CATSRGRRLANTEAFF.